What follows are 18 T cell receptor beta chains derived from one specimen sequenced in a study of a mutant IDH1 vaccine in newly diagnosed glioma. Sequenced by immunoSEQ multiplex PCR; TCRdb stores in-frame clones only, minus some. This repertoire shows 40,000 to 55,000 clones, 91% found once; its top ten account for roughly 2.3%. These TCRs' antigens remain unknown. Stated time point: week 11, during vaccination. Every vaccine dose comprised 300 ug of mutant IDH1 20-mer peptide plus topical imiquimod. Sample: PBMCs, taken from a glioma patient whose treatment included an IDH1 peptide vaccine. The source is a man in his forties or fifties with glioma.

The V call is TRBV30, the J call TRBJ2-7; D possibly matches TRBD1 or TRBD2 (5 bases each). Germline lookup yields CDR1 GTSNPN and CDR2 SVGIG (reference sequence). The CDR3 extends over 14 amino acids. The germline V and J ends were trimmed by 2 bases and 2 bases, with 13 bases remaining between them. The CDR3 DNA reads TGTGCCTGGAGTATGTCGGGACCCCCCTACGAGCAGTACTTC. It yields the protein CAWSMSGPPYEQYF.

V is TRBV27 and J is TRBJ1-2, with 12 bases identical to TRBD1. The V and J ends lost 3 bases and 4 bases, in that order; junction bases with no gene match: 3. The CDR3 runs 15 residues. CDR1 MNHEY and CDR2 SMNVEV come from the germline V gene (reference sequence). Here the CDR3 reads CASSFGTGGIYGYTF. The CDR3 DNA is TGTGCCAGCAGTTTCGGGACAGGGGGCATCTATGGCTACACCTTC.

The V and J genes are TRBV27 and TRBJ2-7; the match to TRBD2 covers 8 bases. Germline V gene data show CDR1 as MNHEY and CDR2 as SMNVEV (reference sequence). V was pared by 2 bases and J by 4 bases, with 4 bases of the junction left unmatched. CDR3 length: 14 residues. As DNA, the CDR3 is TGTGCCAGCAGTTTAATCAGCGGGAGTTACGAGCAGTACTTC. Translating gives CASSLISGSYEQYF.

The chain couples TRBV2 to TRBJ1-3; 7 nucleotides align to TRBD1. In germline, CDR1 is SNHLY, CDR2 FYNNEI. Trimming removed 4 bases from V and 0 bases from J; junction bases left unmatched: 9. The CDR3 spans 17 residues. This chain's CDR3 is CASSAEQGFSSGNTIYF. The CDR3 coding sequence is TGTGCCAGCAGTGCCGAACAGGGGTTTAGCTCTGGAAACACCATATATTTT.

The chain joins TRBV25-1 to TRBJ2-4; 7 bases align to TRBD2. The CDR3 spans 17 residues. The germline V gene encodes CDR1 MGHDK and CDR2 SYGVNS. V lost 1 base to trimming and J lost 6 bases; unmatched junction nucleotides: 12. CDR3 region: CASSESGVAGVRNIQYF. CDR3 DNA sequence: TGTGCCAGCAGTGAATCCGGAGTAGCGGGCGTCAGAAACATTCAGTACTTC.

In its sample, this clone was seen a few times. The chain links TRBV19 to TRBJ2-3; D is unresolved. CDR1 and CDR2 (germline): LNHDA, SQIVND (reference sequence). Trimming took 3 bases from V and 0 from J, leaving 7 bases between them. The CDR3 covers 14 residues. The CDR3 DNA sequence: TGTGCCAGTAGTATCCGGAGAAGCACAGATACGCAGTATTTT. It is translated as CASSIRRSTDTQYF.

The chain links TRBV19 to TRBJ2-7, with D hard to call. Trimming stripped 0 bases from V and 2 bases from J, with 8 bases between. The germline gives CDR1 LNHDA, CDR2 SQIVND (reference sequence). There are 14 residues in the CDR3. As DNA, the CDR3 is TGTGCCAGTAGTATAGATAACCAGACCTACGAGCAGTACTTC. Translating it yields CASSIDNQTYEQYF. Full variable domain (missing parts from reference TRBV19 and TRBJ2-7): DGGITQSPKYLFRKEGQNVTLSCEQNLNHDAMYWYRQDPGQGLRLIYYSQIVNDFQKGDIAEGYSVSREKKESFPLTVTSAQKNPTAFYLCASSIDNQTYEQYFGPGTRLTVT.

This chain joins TRBV18 and TRBJ2-1; TRBD2 might be the D (6 bases). CDR1 and CDR2 (germline): KGHSH, LQKENI. V was clipped by 2 bases and J by 8 bases, with 19 bases between them. The CDR3 is made up of 16 amino acids. CDR3 nucleotides: TGTGCCAGCTCACCAGGTTTGTCGGGCGGCGGGGATGAGCAGTTCTTC. Protein: CASSPGLSGGGDEQFF. Full variable domain (rest looked up from reference TRBV18 and TRBJ2-1): NAGVMQNPRHLVRRRGQEARLRCSPMKGHSHVYWYRQLPEEGLKFMVYLQKENIIDESGMPKERFSAEFPKEGPSILRIQQVVRGDSAAYFCASSPGLSGGGDEQFFGPGTRLTVL.

CDR3: CASSEGPGQPQHF. The CDR3 DNA sequence: TGCGCCAGCAGTGAGGGACCGGGGCAGCCCCAGCATTTT. This chain links TRBV10-1 with TRBJ1-5; D gene unclear. Germline V gives CDR1 WNHNN, CDR2 SYGVQD (reference sequence). V lost 2 bases to trimming and J lost 7 bases, with 9 bases between them. The CDR3 runs 13 residues.

The rearrangement joins TRBV7-2 to TRBJ2-2; TRBD1 aligns across 8 bases. The V segment lost 5 bases and the J segment 4 bases; nucleotides outside the gene matches: 9. In germline, CDR1 is SGHTA, CDR2 FQGNSA. The CDR3 has 16 residues. The CDR3 here is CASSPYRDRTTGELFF. DNA for the CDR3: TGTGCCAGCAGCCCCTACCGGGACAGGACCACCGGGGAGCTGTTTTTT.

This rearrangement joins TRBV19 to TRBJ2-1; the D gene is possibly TRBD2 (7 bases). This CDR3 comprises 14 residues. From germline, CDR1 is LNHDA and CDR2 SQIVND (reference sequence). V gave up 1 base and J gave up 5 bases, with 9 bases separating them. The chain's CDR3 is CASSIAGGNNEQFF. CDR3 sequence (DNA): TGTGCCAGTAGTATAGCGGGGGGCAACAATGAGCAGTTCTTC. The variable domain in full, completed from reference TRBV19 and TRBJ2-1, reads DGGITQSPKYLFRKEGQNVTLSCEQNLNHDAMYWYRQDPGQGLRLIYYSQIVNDFQKGDIAEGYSVSREKKESFPLTVTSAQKNPTAFYLCASSIAGGNNEQFFGPGTRLTVL.

The J gene is TRBJ2-5, the V gene TRBV15; TRBD2 is a possible D gene (6 bases). Germline CDR1 LNHNV, CDR2 YYDKDF (reference sequence). V gave up 1 base and J gave up 2 bases, with 11 bases separating them. This CDR3 region has 15 residues. CDR3 loop: CATSRVYGGQETQYF. The CDR3 region has the DNA TGTGCCACCAGCAGAGTATACGGAGGGCAAGAGACCCAGTACTTC.

The V gene is TRBV21-1, the J gene TRBJ1-5; TRBD1 is the table's D call and was not checked against the DNA. TRBV21-1 is deemed a pseudogene. CDR3 size: 18 residues. This chain's CDR3 is CASSKGRGPRPLNQPQHF. CDR3 nucleotides: TGTGCCAGCAGCAAAGGGAGGGGGCCCCGGCCGCTCAATCAGCCCCAGCATTTT.

This chain joins TRBV7-9 and TRBJ2-2, with a tentative D call TRBD1 (6 bases). This CDR3 has 14 residues. The germline CDR1 and CDR2 sequences are SEHNR and FQNEAQ (reference sequence). V was trimmed by 5 bases and J by 6 bases, leaving 13 bases between them. The CDR3 loop is CASSPGQIAGELFF. The CDR3, as DNA: TGTGCCAGCAGCCCCGGACAGATCGCCGGGGAGCTGTTTTTT. The variable domain in full, with the rest retrieved from reference TRBV7-9 and TRBJ2-2, is DTGVSQNPRHKITKRGQNVTFRCDPISEHNRLYWYRQTLGQGPEFLTYFQNEAQLEKSRLLSDRFSAERPKGSFSTLEIQRTEQGDSAMYLCASSPGQIAGELFFGEGSRLTVL.

The chain links TRBV11-2 to TRBJ2-2; no clear D gene. Deletions cut 2 bases from V and 4 bases from J, with 11 bases between. Germline V lookup: CDR1 SGHAT, CDR2 FQNNGV. The CDR3 runs 15 residues. The CDR3 here is CASSLPQETTGELFF. The CDR3 region has the DNA TGTGCCAGCAGCTTACCCCAGGAGACCACCGGGGAGCTGTTTTTT. Drawing the rest from reference TRBV11-2 and TRBJ2-2, the complete variable domain is EAGVAQSPRYKIIEKRQSVAFWCNPISGHATLYWYQQILGQGPKLLIQFQNNGVVDDSQLPKDRFSAERLKGVDSTLKIQPAKLEDSAVYLCASSLPQETTGELFFGEGSRLTVL.

The chain carries TRBV6-5 and TRBJ1-3; TRBD1 matches at 8 bases. With 5 bases clipped from V and 5 bases from J, the junction kept 5 bases outside the gene matches. CDR1 is MNHEY, CDR2 SVGAGI, per germline. CDR3 length equals 14 residues. In DNA form, the CDR3 reads TGTGCCAGCAGTAAGGGGGACAGGCGAAACACCATATATTTT. The encoded protein is CASSKGDRRNTIYF.

This chain uses TRBV5-6 with TRBJ2-7; D possibly corresponds to TRBD2 (5 bases). This CDR3 has 18 residues. Germline loops: CDR1 SGHDT, CDR2 YYEEEE. V dropped 0 bases and J dropped 2 bases, with 21 bases sitting between them. CDR3 nucleotides: TGTGCCAGCAGCTTGGATGGTATAGGCGGACTCGGGACCTACGAGCAGTACTTC. Its protein is CASSLDGIGGLGTYEQYF.

This chain joins TRBV19 and TRBJ1-1; tentatively, D is TRBD1 (5 bases). CDR3 length: 13 amino acids. With 1 base removed from V and 4 bases from J, the gap between germline ends came to 7 bases. CDR1 is LNHDA, CDR2 SQIVND, per germline (reference sequence). In DNA, the CDR3 is TGTGCCAGTAGTATAGGGGGCATCACTGAAGCTTTCTTT. It is translated as CASSIGGITEAFF.